This T cell receptor (beta chain) came from a study of blood T cells in healthy people across ages. Overall study results and limits: The long-lived group displayed more naive CD4+ cells, plus higher diversity, than the aged donors did.

This clonotype occurred a few times. Its cognate antigen is unknown. A J-beta primer mix and a sample-barcoded 5' primer were used in a second PCR of about 7 to 12 cycles. TCRdb fed the 5' RACE reads into MiXCR, producing one record per CDR3 protein. The table records fewer than 800,000 distinct CDR3 sequences, around a quarter of them present only once. A further study also used this sample, focusing on T cells of mothers and their children. That paper states: The people who donated were a few healthy Caucasian mothers and their six children.

The receptor was derived from a boy aged 5 to 17 in good health. Input material: blood.

This CDR3 is CASTDRGTNEKLFF. The CDR3 nucleotides are TGTGCCAGCACGGACAGGGGAACAAATGAAAAACTGTTTTTT. The V and J genes are TRBV2 and TRBJ1-4, with TRBD1 identical over 9 bases. Per the germline V gene, CDR1 is SNHLY and CDR2 is FYNNEI. The CDR3 totals 14 residues. Unmatched junction bases numbered 5, after V lost 7 bases and J lost 5 bases.